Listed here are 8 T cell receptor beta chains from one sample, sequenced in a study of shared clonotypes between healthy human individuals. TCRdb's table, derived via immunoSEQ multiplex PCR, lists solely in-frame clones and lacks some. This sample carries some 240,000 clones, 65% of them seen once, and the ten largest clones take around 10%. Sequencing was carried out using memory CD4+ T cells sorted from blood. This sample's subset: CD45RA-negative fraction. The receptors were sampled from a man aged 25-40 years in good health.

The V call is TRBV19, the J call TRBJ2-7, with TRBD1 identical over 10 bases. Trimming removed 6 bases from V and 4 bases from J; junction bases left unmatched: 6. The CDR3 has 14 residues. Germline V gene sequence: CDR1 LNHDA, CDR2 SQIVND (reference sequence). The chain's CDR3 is CASRSGTGVYEQYF. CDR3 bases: TGTGCCAGTAGGAGCGGGACAGGGGTTTACGAGCAGTACTTC.

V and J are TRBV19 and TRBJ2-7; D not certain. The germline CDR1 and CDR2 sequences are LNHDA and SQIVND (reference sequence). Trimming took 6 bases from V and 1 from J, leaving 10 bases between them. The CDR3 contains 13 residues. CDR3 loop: CASRPSRSYEQYF. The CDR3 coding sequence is TGTGCCAGTAGGCCCTCTCGGTCCTACGAGCAGTACTTC.

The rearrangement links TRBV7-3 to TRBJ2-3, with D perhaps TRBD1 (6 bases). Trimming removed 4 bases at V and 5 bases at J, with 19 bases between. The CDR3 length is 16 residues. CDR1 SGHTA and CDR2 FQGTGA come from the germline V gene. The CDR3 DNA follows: TGTGCCAGCAGCTCTACCAGGGGCATCGACCGAGATACGCAGTATTTT. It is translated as CASSSTRGIDRDTQYF.

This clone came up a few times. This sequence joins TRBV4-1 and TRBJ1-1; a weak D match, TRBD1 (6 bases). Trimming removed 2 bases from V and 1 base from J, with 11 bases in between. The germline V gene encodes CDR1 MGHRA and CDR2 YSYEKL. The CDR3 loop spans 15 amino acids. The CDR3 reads CASSQMDRTNTEAFF. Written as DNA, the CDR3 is TGCGCCAGCAGCCAAATGGACAGAACGAACACTGAAGCTTTCTTT.

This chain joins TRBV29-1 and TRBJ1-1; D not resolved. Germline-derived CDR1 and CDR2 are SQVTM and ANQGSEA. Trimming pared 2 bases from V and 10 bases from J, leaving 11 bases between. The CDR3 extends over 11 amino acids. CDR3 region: CSVEQAWGAFF. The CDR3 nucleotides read TGCAGCGTTGAACAGGCCTGGGGAGCTTTCTTT.

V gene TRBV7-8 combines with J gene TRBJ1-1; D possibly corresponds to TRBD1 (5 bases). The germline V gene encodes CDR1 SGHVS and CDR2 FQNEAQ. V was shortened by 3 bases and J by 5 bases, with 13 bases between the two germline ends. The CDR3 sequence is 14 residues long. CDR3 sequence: CASSFDGGWTEAFF. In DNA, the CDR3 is TGTGCCAGCAGCTTTGACGGGGGTTGGACTGAAGCTTTCTTT.

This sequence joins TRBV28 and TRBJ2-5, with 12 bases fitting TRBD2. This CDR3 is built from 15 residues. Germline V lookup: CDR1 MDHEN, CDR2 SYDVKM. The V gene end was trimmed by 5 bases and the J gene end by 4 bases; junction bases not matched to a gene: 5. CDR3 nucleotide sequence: TGTGCCAGCAGTCCGCTAGCGGGAGGGCTAGAGACCCAGTACTTC. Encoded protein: CASSPLAGGLETQYF.

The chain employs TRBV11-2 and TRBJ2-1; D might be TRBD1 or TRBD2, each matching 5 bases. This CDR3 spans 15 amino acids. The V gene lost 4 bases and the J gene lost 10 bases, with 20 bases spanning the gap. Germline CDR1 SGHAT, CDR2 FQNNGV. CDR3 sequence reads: CASSWGMRAPSEQFF. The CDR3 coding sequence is TGTGCCAGCAGCTGGGGGATGCGGGCCCCATCCGAGCAGTTCTTC.